The T cell receptor beta chain under discussion was sequenced for a study of cytomegalovirus exposure and HLA in healthy donors. Study in general: Early released data had around 79 million unique TCRs, all coming from HLA-typed donors.

Primers: 60 Vbeta forward and 13 Jbeta reverse. TCRdb keeps only in-frame clones here, not all; method: immunoSEQ multiplex PCR. Of 200,000 to 300,000 clones in the sample, about 85% were seen once. Trimming removed 2 bases from V and 5 bases from J; junction bases left unmatched: 7. CDR3 length: 14 residues. CDR1 and CDR2 (germline): SGHRS, YFSETQ. This clone was found a few times. Its target is unknown. Notes on the study in general: A later examination showed that TCR association rates differed by HLA locus, with DRB1 most and HLA-C fewest. Later analysis identified about 18,000 TCR beta sequences associated with HLA alleles, using a false discovery rate threshold of 0.05.

The TCR originated in a girl aged 2 to 10 in good health and CMV-seronegative. This chain links TRBV5-1 with TRBJ2-7, with TRBD1 matching over 7 bases. The sample consisted of PBMCs. Written as DNA, the CDR3 is TGCGCCAGCAGCTTAAACAGGGGATCCAACGAGCAGTACTTC. It specifies CASSLNRGSNEQYF.